The source of this T cell receptor (beta chain) is a study of Ad26.COV2.S vaccination and SARS-CoV-2 variants. Study-wide context: Donor was in the COV1001 Ad26.COV2.S trial arm. Intramuscular Ad26.COV2.S at 5x10^10 or 1x10^11 viral particles.

As regards this clone: What it recognizes is unknown.

Study-level results: It was found that vaccine and placebo recipients had similar non-spike TCR breadth.

Looked up from germline, CDR1 is SGHVS and CDR2 is FQNEAQ. The V gene end was trimmed by 3 bases and the J gene end by 1 base; junction bases not matched to a gene: 10. The CDR3 sequence is 17 residues long. Some clones are missing from TCRdb's copy, which holds only in-frame ones; the method was immunoSEQ multiplex PCR. This table has around 300,000 clones, 88% appearing once. Treatment meaning: some 20 received Ad26.COV2.S at low or high dose, single or two shots; about 5 received placebo; per-sample allocation not given. Material that was analyzed had been drawn on day 63 after the first vaccine or placebo injection. Vaccine was an Ad26 vector expressing Wuhan-strain SARS-CoV-2 spike.

The rearrangement links TRBV7-8 to TRBJ2-5, with 8 bases that match TRBD1. The TCR was taken from a person between 18 and 65 years old who received the Ad26.COV2.S COVID-19 vaccine or a placebo. The source was peripheral blood, collected in a trial of Ad26.COV2.S vaccine versus placebo. CDR3 sequence: CASSFHRQGIVQETQYF. The CDR3 DNA reads as TGTGCCAGCAGCTTTCACAGACAGGGGATCGTCCAAGAGACCCAGTACTTC.